These T cell receptor beta chains were read from a single sample in a study of blood T cell repertoires in COVID-19. Clones were sequenced by immunoSEQ multiplex PCR, and TCRdb holds only the in-frame ones, with some missing. The sample has 55,000 to 75,000 clones, around 77% seen once; the top ten hold about 20%. The sequenced sample was peripheral blood. The receptor source for this set is a man aged 80 or over with active or convalescent COVID-19. Each CDR3 is given with its conserved first and last residue. D genes are given only for firm matches. Rows may omit the clone size; those that give it use once, few, many or a size class.

v_call	d_call	j_call	clone_size	cdr3_aa	cdr3_nt
TRBV7-2	NA	TRBJ1-6	NA	CASYQARGAGSPLHF	TGTGCCAGCTATCAAGCACGGGGGGCGGGTTCACCCCTCCACTTT
TRBV27	TRBD1	TRBJ2-2	NA	CASRWGQGNTGELFF	TGTGCCAGCAGATGGGGACAGGGGAACACCGGGGAGCTGTTTTTT
TRBV19	TRBD1	TRBJ1-2	NA	CASRWTGGGGVSYTF	TGTGCCAGTCGATGGACAGGGGGCGGCGGAGTGAGCTACACCTTC
TRBV7-2	NA	TRBJ2-2	NA	CASSSSQGGNTGELFF	TGTGCCAGCAGCTCCTCACAGGGTGGAAACACCGGGGAGCTGTTTTTT
TRBV7-9	NA	TRBJ2-2	many	CASSPAGARDGELFF	TGTGCCAGCAGCCCGGCGGGGGCGCGTGACGGGGAGCTGTTTTTT
TRBV19	NA	TRBJ2-5	NA	CASSPRGAISETQYF	TGTGCCAGTAGTCCCCGGGGAGCGATAAGTGAGACCCAGTACTTC
TRBV18	NA	TRBJ2-3	NA	CASSLLWGQGLADTQYF	TGTGCCAGCTCACTACTGTGGGGACAAGGTTTGGCAGATACGCAGTATTTT
TRBV6-2/TRBV6-3	NA	TRBJ2-2	NA	CASSYFRLERYAGELFF	TGTGCCAGCAGTTACTTCCGACTAGAAAGGTACGCCGGGGAGCTGTTTTTT
TRBV10-2	NA	TRBJ2-7	NA	CASSESRYEQYF	TGCGCCAGCAGTGAATCGCGCTACGAGCAGTACTTC
TRBV4-1	NA	TRBJ2-7	NA	CASSRSYEQYF	TGCGCCAGCAGCCGCAGTTACGAGCAGTACTTC
TRBV5-1	NA	TRBJ2-3	NA	CASSLAQEADTQYF	TGCGCCAGCAGCTTGGCCCAGGAGGCAGATACGCAGTATTTT
TRBV28	TRBD1	TRBJ2-3	NA	CASRFRDRGRVTDTQYF	TGTGCCAGCAGGTTCCGGGACAGGGGGAGAGTCACAGATACGCAGTATTTT
TRBV19	NA	TRBJ1-5	NA	CASSSNRRGSNQPQHF	TGTGCCAGTAGTAGCAACAGGAGGGGTAGCAATCAGCCCCAGCATTTT
TRBV18	NA	TRBJ1-1	NA	CASSREQENTEAFF	TGTGCCAGCTCGCGAGAACAGGAGAACACTGAAGCTTTCTTT
TRBV5-8	NA	TRBJ2-1	NA	CASSLGTGGPYNEQFF	TGTGCCAGCAGCTTGGGGACAGGAGGGCCCTACAATGAGCAGTTCTTC
TRBV6-1	NA	TRBJ1-5	NA	CASSEASLGPSNQPQHF	TGTGCCAGCAGTGAAGCCTCTTTGGGGCCTAGCAATCAGCCCCAGCATTTT
TRBV5-1	TRBD2	TRBJ2-5	once	CASSPLTSGGLRTQYF	TGCGCCAGCAGCCCCCTGACTAGCGGGGGCCTCCGGACCCAGTACTTC
TRBV5-4	TRBD2	TRBJ2-3	once	CASSRDYGTDTQYF	TGTGCCAGCAGCCGGGACTACGGAACAGATACGCAGTATTTT
TRBV25-1	TRBD1	TRBJ2-7	NA	CASSLRQGGPGEQYF	TGTGCCAGCAGTCTCCGACAGGGGGGACCGGGCGAGCAGTACTTC
TRBV20-1	TRBD2	TRBJ2-1	NA	CSASLVGGVLTQQFF	TGCAGTGCTAGTCTGGTGGGAGGGGTATTAACTCAGCAGTTCTTC
TRBV6-1	TRBD1	TRBJ2-7	NA	CASSEAGTGAYEQYF	TGTGCCAGCAGTGAAGCTGGGACAGGGGCCTACGAGCAGTACTTC
TRBV6-5	TRBD2	TRBJ2-7	few	CASSNSGRGTYEQYF	TGTGCCAGCAGTAATAGCGGGAGGGGAACCTACGAGCAGTACTTC
TRBV5-5	NA	TRBJ1-2	NA	CASSLEVGVNYGYTF	TGTGCCAGCAGCTTGGAAGTGGGAGTCAACTATGGCTACACCTTC
TRBV6-5	NA	TRBJ1-4	NA	CATLGGEKLFF	TGTGCCACCCTGGGGGGGGAAAAACTGTTTTTT
TRBV27	NA	TRBJ2-1	NA	CASSLSYGRYNEQFF	TGTGCCAGCAGTTTATCTTATGGTCGGTACAATGAGCAGTTCTTC
TRBV28	TRBD1	TRBJ2-3	NA	CASKVTGADTQYF	TGTGCCAGCAAAGTGACAGGGGCCGATACGCAGTATTTT
TRBV19	NA	TRBJ1-2	NA	CASSTGDGYTF	TGTGCCAGTAGTACAGGCGATGGCTACACCTTC
TRBV5-4	NA	TRBJ1-1	NA	CASSRFDRPNTEAFF	TGTGCCAGCAGCCGGTTTGACAGGCCTAACACTGAAGCTTTCTTT
TRBV6-5	TRBD2	TRBJ2-1	once	CASSYGGGRAHNEQFF	TGTGCCAGCAGTTACGGCGGCGGGAGGGCCCACAATGAGCAGTTCTTC
TRBV30	TRBD1	TRBJ1-5	few	CAWRKGGTGGNQPQHF	TGTGCCTGGAGGAAGGGCGGGACAGGGGGCAATCAGCCCCAGCATTTT
TRBV28	NA	TRBJ1-2	NA	CASYRAGGYTF	TGTGCCAGTTACAGGGCAGGCGGCTACACCTTC
TRBV6-1	TRBD2	TRBJ2-1	once	CASSDTSGRLRNEQFF	TGTGCCAGCAGTGATACTAGCGGGAGATTGAGGAATGAGCAGTTCTTC
TRBV7-2	NA	TRBJ2-1	few	CASSDRQARKQFF	TGTGCCAGCAGCGATCGACAGGCTAGGAAGCAGTTCTTC
TRBV5-1	TRBD1	TRBJ1-2	NA	CASSLDETGAAQANYGYTF	TGCGCCAGCAGCTTGGATGAGACAGGGGCCGCCCAAGCTAACTATGGCTACACCTTC
TRBV12-3/TRBV12-4	TRBD1	TRBJ2-7	once	CASRTDRGYEQYF	TGTGCCAGCAGGACCGACAGGGGTTACGAGCAGTACTTC
TRBV6-2/TRBV6-3	NA	TRBJ2-5	NA	CASSYSKYGVIETQYF	TGTGCCAGCAGTTACTCGAAGTATGGAGTAATTGAGACCCAGTACTTC
TRBV24-1	NA	TRBJ2-3	NA	CATSPGGKADTQYF	TGTGCCACCAGTCCTGGGGGGAAAGCAGATACGCAGTATTTT
TRBV3-1/TRBV3-2	TRBD1	TRBJ2-5	NA	CASSHDLGQGQETQYF	TGTGCCAGCAGCCATGATCTAGGACAGGGACAAGAGACCCAGTACTTC
TRBV5-1	NA	TRBJ2-7	NA	CASSLGSPYEQYF	TGCGCCAGCAGCTTGGGGAGTCCCTACGAGCAGTACTTC
TRBV6-5	NA	TRBJ1-4	NA	CASSWVLSGNEKLFF	TGTGCCAGCAGCTGGGTATTATCAGGTAATGAAAAACTGTTTTTT
TRBV4-2	NA	TRBJ2-5	NA	CASTPRMSGQETQYF	TGTGCCAGCACCCCTCGTATGAGCGGACAAGAGACCCAGTACTTC
TRBV6-2/TRBV6-3	TRBD2	TRBJ2-7	NA	CASSESGSASYEQYF	TGTGCCAGCAGCGAGAGCGGGAGTGCTTCCTACGAGCAGTACTTC
TRBV7-9	TRBD1	TRBJ2-7	NA	CASSLSGGYEQYF	TGTGCCAGCAGCTTATCAGGGGGCTACGAGCAGTACTTC
TRBV11-3	TRBD2	TRBJ2-1	NA	CASSSGLAGASNEQFF	TGTGCCAGCAGCTCGGGACTAGCGGGAGCTTCCAATGAGCAGTTCTTC
TRBV7-2	TRBD1	TRBJ1-3	NA	CASSFRTRQGLGNTIYF	TGTGCCAGCAGCTTTAGGACACGACAGGGCCTAGGAAACACCATATATTTT
TRBV28	NA	TRBJ1-2	NA	CASRPGTYGYTF	TGTGCCAGCAGACCCGGGACATATGGCTACACCTTC
TRBV15	NA	TRBJ1-2	NA	CATTQGQTGYTF	TGTGCCACCACCCAAGGACAGACTGGCTACACCTTC
TRBV28	TRBD2	TRBJ2-7	NA	CASSLSLAGFFAYEQYF	TGTGCCAGCAGTTTATCCCTAGCGGGATTTTTTGCCTACGAGCAGTACTTC
TRBV7-8	NA	TRBJ2-3	NA	CASSFSLTGQGDTQYF	TGTGCCAGCAGCTTTTCATTAACAGGGCAGGGGGATACGCAGTATTTT
TRBV27	TRBD1	TRBJ2-1	NA	CASNKAGTGYNEQFF	TGTGCCAGCAATAAAGCCGGGACAGGTTACAATGAGCAGTTCTTC
TRBV28	TRBD1	TRBJ1-2	once	CASSRRDRDHGYTF	TGTGCCAGCAGTCGCCGGGACAGGGACCATGGCTACACCTTC
TRBV2	NA	TRBJ2-7	few	CASSLDNTYEQYF	TGTGCCAGCAGCCTGGACAATACCTACGAGCAGTACTTC
TRBV30	TRBD1	TRBJ1-1	NA	CAWSGQGLNTEAFF	TGTGCCTGGAGCGGACAGGGCCTGAACACTGAAGCTTTCTTT
TRBV20-1	NA	TRBJ1-5	NA	CSASQGGALNQPQHF	TGCAGTGCTAGTCAAGGGGGGGCCCTTAATCAGCCCCAGCATTTT
TRBV19	TRBD1	TRBJ1-1	once	CASSLGTGGTEAFF	TGTGCCAGTAGCCTCGGGACAGGGGGCACTGAAGCTTTCTTT
TRBV27	NA	TRBJ1-4	NA	CASSLYMGAREKLFF	TGTGCCAGCAGTTTATATATGGGGGCGCGTGAAAAACTGTTTTTT
TRBV15	TRBD2	TRBJ2-1	NA	CATSGLPGLVPNEQFF	TGTGCCACCAGCGGGCTTCCGGGACTAGTGCCGAATGAGCAGTTCTTC
TRBV9	NA	TRBJ2-1	NA	CASSVTGSSSYNEQFF	TGTGCCAGCAGCGTAACAGGGTCCAGCTCCTACAATGAGCAGTTCTTC
TRBV28	NA	TRBJ2-3	NA	CASSRLRGRDTQYF	TGTGCCAGCAGTCGACTCAGGGGTCGCGATACGCAGTATTTT
TRBV6-5	TRBD2	TRBJ2-2	NA	CASTGGSREGLFF	TGTGCCAGTACGGGGGGGTCGCGGGAAGGGCTGTTTTTT